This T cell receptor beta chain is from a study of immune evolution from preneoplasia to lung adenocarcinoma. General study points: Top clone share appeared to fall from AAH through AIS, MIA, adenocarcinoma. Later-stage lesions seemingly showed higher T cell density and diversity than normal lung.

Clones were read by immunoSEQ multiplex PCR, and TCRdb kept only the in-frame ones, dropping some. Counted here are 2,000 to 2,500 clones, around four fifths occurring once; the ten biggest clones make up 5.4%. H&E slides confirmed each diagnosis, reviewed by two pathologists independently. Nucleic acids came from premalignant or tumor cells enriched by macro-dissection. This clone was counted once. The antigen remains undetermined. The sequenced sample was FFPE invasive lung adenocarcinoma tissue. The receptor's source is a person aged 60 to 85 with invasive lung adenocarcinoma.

CDR3 in DNA: TGTGCCAGCAGCTTAGATAGCGCTAGCGGGAACTACGAGCAGTACTTC. This encodes CASSLDSASGNYEQYF. The chain uses TRBV11-2 and TRBJ2-7; TRBD2 matches at 9 bases. The CDR3 totals 16 residues. Trimming at V came to 0 bases and at J to 3 bases, leaving 6 bases not matched to a gene. Germline-derived CDR1 and CDR2 are SGHAT and FQNNGV.